Following are 23 T cell receptor beta chains from one sample sequenced in a study of blood T cell repertoires in COVID-19. The protocol was immunoSEQ multiplex PCR, while the TCRdb copy is restricted to in-frame clones and leaves out a portion. The top ten hold approximately 4.1% of the sample, which has fewer than 400,000 clones, 85% to 95% seen once. Input material: PBMCs or T cells enriched from blood (not recorded which). These receptors were collected from a woman in her twenties or thirties who had been exposed to COVID-19.

This chain links TRBV7-9 with TRBJ1-1, with 12 bases aligning to TRBD1. CDR1 is SEHNR, CDR2 FQNEAQ, per germline (reference sequence). The CDR3 has 16 amino acids. V trimming: 5 bases; J trimming: 6 bases; junction bases outside the gene matches: 10. This chain's CDR3 is CASSATGTGGRAEAFF. The CDR3 region has the DNA TGTGCCAGCAGCGCCACCGGGACAGGGGGCAGGGCTGAAGCTTTCTTT.

The chain employs TRBV27 and TRBJ1-3, with D perhaps matching TRBD1 (6 bases). V dropped 5 bases and J dropped 1 base, with 12 bases sitting between them. Germline CDR1 is MNHEY and CDR2 is SMNVEV (reference sequence). The CDR3 contains 15 residues. The CDR3: CASSASGHSGNTIYF. The DNA for the CDR3 is TGTGCCAGCAGTGCCTCGGGACATTCTGGAAACACCATATATTTT.

This clone was observed a single time. This rearrangement joins TRBV7-9 to TRBJ1-1; unclear D gene. The CDR3 covers 11 residues. The germline CDR1 and CDR2 sequences are SEHNR and FQNEAQ (reference sequence). V gave up 8 bases and J gave up 8 bases, with 12 bases separating them. The CDR3, as DNA: TGTGCCAGCGGCGTTCAGGCGGAAGCTTTCTTT. Protein sequence: CASGVQAEAFF.

The V and J genes are TRBV6-5 and TRBJ1-6; the D gene is possibly TRBD1 (5 bases). The ends were cut back, 4 bases at V and 4 bases at J, with 11 bases in the middle. CDR3 length: 15 amino acids. CDR1 is MNHEY, CDR2 SVGAGI, per germline. CDR3: CASSWDGQYNSPLHF. In nucleotides, the CDR3 is TGTGCCAGCAGTTGGGATGGACAATATAATTCACCCCTCCACTTT.

V usage is TRBV12-3 or TRBV12-4 and J usage is TRBJ2-1; 9 bases are shared with TRBD2. Trimming at V came to 8 bases and at J to 7 bases, leaving 6 bases not matched to a gene. CDR3 length: 13 residues. The CDR3 nucleotides are TGTGCCAGCCTGGCTAGCGGGGTTAATGAGCAGTTCTTC. Its translation is CASLASGVNEQFF.

This chain uses TRBV15 with TRBJ1-2, with D maybe TRBD1 (5 bases). The CDR3 is 15 residues long. Germline CDR1 LNHNV, CDR2 YYDKDF (reference sequence). V lost 1 base and J 8 bases, leaving 17 bases between the germline ends. In DNA form, the CDR3 reads TGTGCCACCAGCAGAGCCGGATCGGGGGGACGGGGCTACACCTTC. Its protein is CATSRAGSGGRGYTF.

The chain recombines TRBV29-1 with TRBJ1-2; D may be TRBD1 (5 bases). V lost 6 bases and J 1 base, leaving 18 bases between the germline ends. Per germline, CDR1 SQVTM and CDR2 ANQGSEA. The CDR3 consists of 15 residues. CDR3 amino acids: CSVPVAGGGNYGYTF. Here the CDR3 DNA reads TGCAGCGTACCCGTGGCGGGGGGAGGTAACTATGGCTACACCTTC.

This chain uses TRBV30 with TRBJ1-3; D uncertain. The V gene's germline CDR1 is GTSNPN and CDR2 SVGIG (reference sequence). This CDR3 has 14 residues. V lost 1 base and J lost 0, with 7 bases in between. The DNA for the CDR3 is TGTGCCTGGAGTGCCGGGAACTCTGGAAACACCATATATTTT. This sequence encodes CAWSAGNSGNTIYF.

The chain couples TRBV11-2 to TRBJ1-4; 9 bases agree with TRBD1. The CDR3 loop spans 16 amino acids. The trim removed 4 bases at V and 8 bases at J, leaving 11 bases unmatched. Germline-derived CDR1 and CDR2 are SGHAT and FQNNGV. CDR3 sequence reads: CASSSQGQGIEEKLFF. CDR3 nucleotides: TGTGCCAGCAGCTCCCAAGGACAGGGGATTGAAGAAAAACTGTTTTTT.

The V gene is TRBV4-1, the J gene TRBJ2-2; the match to TRBD1 covers 9 bases. V was pared by 3 bases and J by 5 bases, with 7 bases of the junction left unmatched. This CDR3 spans 16 amino acids. The germline gives CDR1 MGHRA, CDR2 YSYEKL. The CDR3 sequence: CASSQGGQGWTGELFF. The CDR3, as DNA: TGCGCCAGCAGCCAGGGGGGACAGGGTTGGACCGGGGAGCTGTTTTTT.

The chain couples TRBV24-1 to TRBJ2-2; 7 bases are a match to TRBD1. J was trimmed by 2 bases and V by 9 bases; bases with no gene match: 2. The length of the CDR3 is 13 residues. CDR1 is KGHDR and CDR2 is SFDVKD in the germline V gene. The CDR3 DNA reads TGTGCCACCGGGACAGATAACACCGGGGAGCTGTTTTTT. It encodes CATGTDNTGELFF.

This clone appeared a single time. CDR3 nucleotide sequence: TGTGCCAGCAGCTTTCGGAGTCATACCAAAAACATTCAGTACTTC. Protein product: CASSFRSHTKNIQYF. The rearrangement joins TRBV5-4 to TRBJ2-4; D is ambiguous. Germline V gives CDR1 SGHNT, CDR2 YYREEE (reference sequence). Trimming removed 2 bases at V and 2 bases at J, with 11 bases between. This CDR3 has 15 amino acids.

The chain uses TRBV5-5 and TRBJ1-1, with a tentative D call TRBD1 (5 bases). The CDR3 is 15 amino acids. V lost 0 bases and J 0 bases, leaving 9 bases between the germline ends. Germline assignment: CDR1 SGHKS and CDR2 YYEKEE (reference sequence). The CDR3 bases are TGTGCCAGCAGCTTGGCCGCCAGGGTGAACACTGAAGCTTTCTTT. This sequence encodes CASSLAARVNTEAFF.

This clone turned up a few times. The J gene is TRBJ2-2, the V gene TRBV3-1 (or the pseudogene TRBV3-2), with D tentatively TRBD2 (5 bases). CDR3 length equals 15 residues. V dropped 5 bases and J dropped 7 bases, with 17 bases sitting between them. Germline-derived CDR1 and CDR2 are LGHDT and YNNKEL (reference sequence). The DNA for the CDR3 is TGTGCCAGCAGCTCTCGGACTCTTCTAAGCGGGGAGCTGTTTTTT. Its protein product is CASSSRTLLSGELFF.

The rearrangement joins TRBV5-4 to TRBJ2-1; possible D gene TRBD1, 8 bases. The CDR3 loop spans 14 amino acids. Per the germline V gene, CDR1 is SGHNT and CDR2 is YYREEE (reference sequence). Trimming took 7 bases from V and 9 from J, leaving 20 bases between them. The CDR3 DNA is TGTGCCAGCCGCCCAGGGGGCGGGGGCCCTGAGCAGTTCTTC. The encoded protein is CASRPGGGGPEQFF.

This clone was observed a handful of times. The J gene is TRBJ2-2, the V gene TRBV10-3; 13 nucleotides align to TRBD2. The CDR3 is 16 residues long. Germline assignment: CDR1 ENHRY and CDR2 SYGVKD. Trimming at V came to 10 bases and at J to 0 bases, leaving 5 bases not matched to a gene. The CDR3 DNA follows: TGTGCCACCGGACTAGCGGGGGCAACGAACACCGGGGAGCTGTTTTTT. It yields the protein CATGLAGATNTGELFF.

This clone was counted a single time. The chain has TRBV9 and TRBJ1-1, with 9 bases matching TRBD1. Germline V gene data show CDR1 as SGDLS and CDR2 as YYNGEE. J lost 4 bases, V lost 1 base, and 11 bases had no gene match. The CDR3 covers 17 residues. The CDR3 loop reads CASSVSPIDRGGTEAFF. The CDR3 DNA sequence: TGTGCCAGCAGCGTAAGCCCTATCGACAGGGGGGGCACTGAAGCTTTCTTT.

The CDR3 nucleotides are TGTGCCAGTAGTATAGCCCGGGGCAGGGGGTCTGAAAAACTGTTTTTT. It codes for CASSIARGRGSEKLFF. The J gene is TRBJ1-4, the V gene TRBV19, with 7 positions matching TRBD1. The CDR3 contains 16 residues. The trim removed 1 base at V and 7 bases at J, leaving 9 bases unmatched. Germline-derived CDR1 and CDR2 are LNHDA and SQIVND (reference sequence).

The CDR3 is CASGPQAFYGYTF. In DNA, the CDR3 is TGTGCTAGTGGTCCACAGGCCTTTTATGGCTACACCTTC. The genes are TRBV12-5 and TRBJ1-2; a weak D match, TRBD1 (5 bases). Germline V gene lookup returns CDR1 LGHNT and CDR2 FRNRAP. The germline V and J ends were trimmed by 5 bases and 5 bases, with 12 bases remaining between them. The CDR3 totals 13 residues.

The rearrangement joins TRBV11-2 to TRBJ2-3; weak D call: TRBD2 (6 bases). Trimming took 3 bases from V and 5 from J, leaving 21 bases between them. The CDR3 consists of 17 residues. The germline CDR1 and CDR2 sequences are SGHAT and FQNNGV. CDR3 in amino acids: CASSFRAWGEILDTQYF. CDR3 DNA: TGTGCCAGCAGCTTCCGCGCGTGGGGGGAGATTTTAGATACGCAGTATTTT.

This CDR3 reads CASSQVRGSPLHF. CDR3 sequence (DNA): TGCGCCAGCAGCCAAGTCCGAGGTTCACCCCTCCACTTT. The chain couples TRBV4-3 to TRBJ1-6; D call uncertain. Germline V gives CDR1 LGHNA, CDR2 YSLEER. This CDR3 is 13 amino acids long. Deletions cut 1 base from V and 9 bases from J, with 7 bases between.

The chain is built from TRBV3-1 (or the pseudogene TRBV3-2) and TRBJ1-2; the D is unclear. The V end lost 4 bases, the J end lost 1 base, and 10 bases lay between the germline ends. There are 14 residues in the CDR3. Germline-derived CDR1 and CDR2 are LGHDT and YNNKEL (reference sequence). The CDR3 loop is CASSPLEGNYGYTF. Here the CDR3 DNA reads TGTGCCAGCAGCCCCCTAGAGGGTAACTATGGCTACACCTTC.

V usage is TRBV19 and J usage is TRBJ1-5; D not certain. The CDR3 is 12 amino acids. CDR1 is LNHDA, CDR2 SQIVND, per germline (reference sequence). V dropped 3 bases and J dropped 7 bases, with 7 bases sitting between them. For the CDR3, the DNA is TGTGCCAGTAGTATCAGTAGCCAGCCCCAGCATTTT. Amino acid sequence: CASSISSQPQHF.